These 11 T cell receptor beta chains share one sample of origin, sequenced in a study of blood T cell repertoires in COVID-19. Produced via immunoSEQ multiplex PCR; TCRdb's table is partial and in-frame only. The sample has approximately 240,000 clones; roughly 84% are singletons. What was sequenced was peripheral blood. These receptors all come from a woman aged 40 to 55 who had recovered from COVID-19.

The chain links TRBV6-5 to TRBJ2-7, with D tentatively TRBD1 (5 bases). Looked up from germline, CDR1 is MNHEY and CDR2 is SVGAGI. Deletions cut 5 bases from V and 5 bases from J, with 13 bases between. This CDR3 has 13 amino acids. The CDR3, as DNA: TGTGCCAGCAGTCAGCAGGGAAGCCACGAGCAGTACTTC. This codes for CASSQQGSHEQYF.

The V call is TRBV30, the J call TRBJ1-3, with D possibly matching TRBD1 (5 bases). CDR1 and CDR2 from the germline V gene are GTSNPN and SVGIG (reference sequence). CDR3 length: 15 amino acids. The V end lost 3 bases, the J end lost 3 bases, and 15 bases lay between the germline ends. The CDR3 loop is CAWSPRGVLGNTIYF. The CDR3 DNA reads TGTGCCTGGAGCCCTCGGGGGGTTCTTGGAAACACCATATATTTT.

The chain joins TRBV5-1 to TRBJ2-7; D remains unclear. Germline V gives CDR1 SGHRS, CDR2 YFSETQ. Trimming took 0 bases from V and 4 from J, leaving 8 bases between them. The CDR3 contains 13 residues. CDR3: CASSLAVRYEQYF. Written as DNA, the CDR3 is TGCGCCAGCAGCTTGGCCGTGAGGTACGAGCAGTACTTC.

The CDR3 protein is CASSLTGSSIYGYTF. CDR3 nucleotide sequence: TGTGCCAGCAGTTTGACAGGGTCCTCAATCTATGGCTACACCTTC. The chain couples TRBV27 to TRBJ1-2; 7 nucleotides line up with TRBD1. The CDR3 loop spans 15 amino acids. Germline V gene data show CDR1 as MNHEY and CDR2 as SMNVEV (reference sequence). V shed 3 bases and J 4 bases; nucleotides not matched to a gene: 8.

This chain uses TRBV4-1 with TRBJ2-7, with TRBD1 as a possible D gene (5 bases). V was trimmed by 0 bases and J by 0 bases, leaving 12 bases between them. The CDR3 has 16 residues. In germline, CDR1 is MGHRA, CDR2 YSYEKL. CDR3 in DNA: TGCGCCAGCAGCCAAGAAATGAGCAGGGCCTCCTACGAGCAGTACTTC. This encodes CASSQEMSRASYEQYF.

This clone was recorded only once. CDR3 in amino acids: CASSTKDRGHPTSSYNEQFF. The CDR3 DNA sequence: TGTGCCAGCAGTACAAAGGACAGGGGGCACCCTACAAGCTCCTACAATGAGCAGTTCTTC. The chain has TRBV27 and TRBJ2-1; 11 bases are shared with TRBD1. Unmatched junction bases numbered 15, after V lost 5 bases and J lost 0 bases. Germline assignment: CDR1 MNHEY and CDR2 SMNVEV (reference sequence). This CDR3 has 20 residues.

This clone was observed a few times. The genes are TRBV6-2 or TRBV6-3 and TRBJ1-5; TRBD1 matches at 9 bases. V gave up 5 bases and J gave up 2 bases; unmatched junction bases: 10. Per germline, CDR1 MNHEY and CDR2 SVGEGT. The CDR3 contains 17 residues. The CDR3 DNA reads TGTGCCAGCAGTGCGACAGGGGGTTTTGGAGGCAATCAGCCCCAGCATTTT. Amino acids: CASSATGGFGGNQPQHF.

V and J are TRBV5-1 and TRBJ1-6; TRBD1 might be the D (5 bases). Germline V CDR1 and CDR2: SGHRS, YFSETQ. CDR3 length equals 14 residues. Trimming removed 0 bases from V and 10 bases from J, with 11 bases in between. The CDR3 DNA follows: TGCGCCAGCAGCTTGGGGGGGGTGGTATCACCCCTCCACTTT. Translating it yields CASSLGGVVSPLHF. The whole variable domain, remainder taken from reference TRBV5-1 and TRBJ1-6, is KAGVTQTPRYLIKTRGQQVTLSCSPISGHRSVSWYQQTPGQGLQFLFEYFSETQRNKGNFPGRFSGRQFSNSRSEMNVSTLELGDSALYLCASSLGGVVSPLHFGNGTRLTVT.

This chain links TRBV11-2 with TRBJ1-6; D gene ambiguous. Germline CDR1 SGHAT, CDR2 FQNNGV. Trimming left V 0 bases short and J 2 bases short, with 5 bases between. The CDR3 is 15 residues long. In nucleotides, the CDR3 is TGTGCCAGCAGCTTAGAGGGCACCTATAATTCACCCCTCCACTTT. Translated, it gives CASSLEGTYNSPLHF.

This chain links TRBV11-2 with TRBJ2-2; 10 bases map to TRBD1. CDR3 length: 16 amino acids. Looked up from germline, CDR1 is SGHAT and CDR2 is FQNNGV. J was trimmed by 5 bases and V by 5 bases; bases with no gene match: 8. CDR3 nucleotides: TGTGCCAGCAGCCGAAGGACAGGGGGAGGGACCGGGGAGCTGTTTTTT. Translation: CASSRRTGGGTGELFF.

V is TRBV30 and J is TRBJ2-1; TRBD2 matches at 8 bases. Germline V lookup: CDR1 GTSNPN, CDR2 SVGIG (reference sequence). There are 15 residues in the CDR3. Losses at the gene ends were 3 bases for V and 0 bases for J; bases not matched to a gene: 4. For the CDR3, the DNA is TGTGCCTGGAGCCTAACTAGCGGCTCCTACAATGAGCAGTTCTTC. Translating gives CAWSLTSGSYNEQFF.